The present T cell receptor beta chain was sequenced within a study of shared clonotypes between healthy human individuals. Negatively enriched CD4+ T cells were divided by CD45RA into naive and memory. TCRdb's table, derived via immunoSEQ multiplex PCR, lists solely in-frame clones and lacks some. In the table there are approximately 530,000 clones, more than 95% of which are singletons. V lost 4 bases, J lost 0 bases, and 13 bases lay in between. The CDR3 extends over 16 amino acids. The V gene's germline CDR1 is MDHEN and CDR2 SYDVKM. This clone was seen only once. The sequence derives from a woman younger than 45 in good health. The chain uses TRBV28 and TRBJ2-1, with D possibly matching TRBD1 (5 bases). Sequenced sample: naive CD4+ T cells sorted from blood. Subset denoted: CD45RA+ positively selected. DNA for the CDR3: TGTGCCAGCAGTTACGCCGGACAAAGCTCCTACAATGAGCAGTTCTTC. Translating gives CASSYAGQSSYNEQFF.